Below, one T cell receptor (beta chain) is given with its context. The data derive from a study of control samples from healthy donors and cancer patients. Germline V gene sequence: CDR1 MDHEN, CDR2 SYDVKM. The CDR3 is 16 residues long. V shed 1 base and J shed 10 bases, with 17 bases lying between them. Sequenced by immunoSEQ multiplex PCR; TCRdb stores in-frame clones only, minus some. The sample records about 110,000 clones, 70% to 85% being singletons. V and J are TRBV28 and TRBJ1-6, with a possible D match to TRBD1 (5 bases). Sample: blood. The origin of this receptor is a man between 18 and 35 years old in good health. As DNA, the CDR3 is TGTGCCAGCAGTTTATTCCCGGCAGGGCTGGAATCACCCCTCCACTTT. Its translation is CASSLFPAGLESPLHF. Supplemented by reference TRBV28 and TRBJ1-6, the full variable domain reads DVKVTQSSRYLVKRTGEKVFLECVQDMDHENMFWYRQDPGLGLRLIYFSYDVKMKEKGDIPEGYSVSREKKERFSLILESASTNQTSMYLCASSLFPAGLESPLHFGNGTRLTVT.